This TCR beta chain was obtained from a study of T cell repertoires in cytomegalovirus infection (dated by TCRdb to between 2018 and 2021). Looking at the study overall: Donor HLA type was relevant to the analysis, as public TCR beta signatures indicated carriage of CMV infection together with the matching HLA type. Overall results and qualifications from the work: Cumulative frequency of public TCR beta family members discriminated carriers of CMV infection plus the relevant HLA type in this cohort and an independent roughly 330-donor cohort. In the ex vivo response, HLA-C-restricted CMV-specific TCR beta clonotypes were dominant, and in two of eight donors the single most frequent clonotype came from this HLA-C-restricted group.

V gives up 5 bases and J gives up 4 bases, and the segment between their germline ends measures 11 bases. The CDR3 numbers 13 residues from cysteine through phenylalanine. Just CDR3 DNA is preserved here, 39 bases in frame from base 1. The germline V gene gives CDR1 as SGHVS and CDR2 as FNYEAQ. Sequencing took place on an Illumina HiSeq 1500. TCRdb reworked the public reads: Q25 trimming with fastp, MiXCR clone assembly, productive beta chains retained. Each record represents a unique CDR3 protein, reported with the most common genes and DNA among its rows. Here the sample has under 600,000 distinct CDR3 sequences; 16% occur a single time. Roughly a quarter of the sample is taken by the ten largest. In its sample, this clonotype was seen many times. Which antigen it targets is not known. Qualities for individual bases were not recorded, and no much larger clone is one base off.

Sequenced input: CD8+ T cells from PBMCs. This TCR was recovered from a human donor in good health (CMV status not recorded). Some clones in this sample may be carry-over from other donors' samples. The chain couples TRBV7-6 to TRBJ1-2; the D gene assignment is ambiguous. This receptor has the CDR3 CASSRSRFYGYTF. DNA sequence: TGTGCCAGCAGCCGTAGCAGATTCTATGGCTACACCTTC.